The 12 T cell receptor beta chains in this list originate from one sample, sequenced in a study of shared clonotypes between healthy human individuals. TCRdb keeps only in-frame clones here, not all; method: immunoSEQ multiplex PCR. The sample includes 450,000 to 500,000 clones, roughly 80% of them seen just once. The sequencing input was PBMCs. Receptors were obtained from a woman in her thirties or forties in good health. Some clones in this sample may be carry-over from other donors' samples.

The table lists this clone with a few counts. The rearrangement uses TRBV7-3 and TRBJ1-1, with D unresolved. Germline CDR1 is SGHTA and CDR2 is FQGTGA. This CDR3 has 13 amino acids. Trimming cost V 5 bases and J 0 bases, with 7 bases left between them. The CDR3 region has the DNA TGTGCCAGCAGCACGAACATGAACACTGAAGCTTTCTTT. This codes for CASSTNMNTEAFF.

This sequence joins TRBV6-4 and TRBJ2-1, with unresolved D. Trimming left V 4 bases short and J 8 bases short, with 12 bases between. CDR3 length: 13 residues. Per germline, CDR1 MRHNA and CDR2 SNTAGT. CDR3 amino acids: CASSVVAEDEQFF. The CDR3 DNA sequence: TGTGCCAGCAGTGTTGTGGCCGAGGATGAGCAGTTCTTC.

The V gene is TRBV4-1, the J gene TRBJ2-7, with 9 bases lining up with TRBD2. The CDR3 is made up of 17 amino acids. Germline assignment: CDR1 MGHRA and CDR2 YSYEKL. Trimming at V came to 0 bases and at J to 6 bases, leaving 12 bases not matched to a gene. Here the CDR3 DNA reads TGCGCCAGCAGCCAAGACAATAGCGGGAGTGAAGGGGGCGAGCAGTACTTC. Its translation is CASSQDNSGSEGGEQYF.

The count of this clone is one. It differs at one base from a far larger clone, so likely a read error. CDR3 sequence reads: CASSLQGAPFGYTF. Here the CDR3 DNA reads TGTGCCAGCAGCTTACAGGGAGCCCCCTTCGGCTACACCTTC. V and J are TRBV13 and TRBJ1-2; TRBD1 is a possible D gene (5 bases). Trimming removed 2 bases at V and 8 bases at J, with 15 bases between. The CDR3 runs 14 residues. CDR1 and CDR2 (germline): PRHDT, FYEKMQ (reference sequence).

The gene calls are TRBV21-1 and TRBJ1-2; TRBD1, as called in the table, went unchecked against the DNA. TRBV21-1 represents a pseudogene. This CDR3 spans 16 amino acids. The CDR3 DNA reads TGTGCCAGCAGCAAAGCCCCGGGACAGGGCACCTATGGCTACACCTTC. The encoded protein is CASSKAPGQGTYGYTF.

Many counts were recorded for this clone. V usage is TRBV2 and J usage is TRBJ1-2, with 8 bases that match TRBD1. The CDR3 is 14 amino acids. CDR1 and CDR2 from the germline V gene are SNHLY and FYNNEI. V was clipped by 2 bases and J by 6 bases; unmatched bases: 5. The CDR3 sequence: CASSERDRSDGYTF. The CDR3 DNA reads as TGTGCCAGCAGTGAAAGGGACAGGAGCGATGGCTACACCTTC.

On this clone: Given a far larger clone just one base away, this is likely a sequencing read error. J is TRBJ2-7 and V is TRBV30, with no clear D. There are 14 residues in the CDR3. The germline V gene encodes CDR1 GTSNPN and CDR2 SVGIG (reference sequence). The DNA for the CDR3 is TGTGCCTGGAGTGTAGCCCGAATCTCCTGCGAGCAGTACTTC. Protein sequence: CAWSVARISCEQYF. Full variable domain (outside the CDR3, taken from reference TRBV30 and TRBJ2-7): SQTIHQWPATLVQPVGSPLSLECTVEGTSNPNLYWYRQAAGRGLQLLFYSVGIGQISSEVPQNLSASRPQDRQFILSSKKLLLSDSGFYLCAWSVARISCEQYFGPGTRLTVT.

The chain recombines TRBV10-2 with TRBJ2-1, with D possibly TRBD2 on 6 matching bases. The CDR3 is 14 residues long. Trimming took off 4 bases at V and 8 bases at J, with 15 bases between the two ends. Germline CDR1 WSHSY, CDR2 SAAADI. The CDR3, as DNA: TGCGCCAGCAGTGTGTTAGGAGGGCGGGATGAGCAGTTCTTC. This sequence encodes CASSVLGGRDEQFF.

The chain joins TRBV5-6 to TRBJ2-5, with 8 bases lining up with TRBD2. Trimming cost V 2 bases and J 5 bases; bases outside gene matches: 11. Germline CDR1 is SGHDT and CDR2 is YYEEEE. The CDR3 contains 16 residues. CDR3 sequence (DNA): TGTGCCAGCAGCTTTTCCGGGACTAGAAGTAAGGAGACCCAGTACTTC. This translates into CASSFSGTRSKETQYF.

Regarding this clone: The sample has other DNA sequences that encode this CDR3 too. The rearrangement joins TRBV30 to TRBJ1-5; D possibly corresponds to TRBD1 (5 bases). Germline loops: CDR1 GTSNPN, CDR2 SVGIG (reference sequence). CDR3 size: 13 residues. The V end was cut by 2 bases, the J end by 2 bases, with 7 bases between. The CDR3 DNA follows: TGTGCCTGGAGTCCGGGGGGCAATCAGCCCCAGCATTTT. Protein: CAWSPGGNQPQHF.

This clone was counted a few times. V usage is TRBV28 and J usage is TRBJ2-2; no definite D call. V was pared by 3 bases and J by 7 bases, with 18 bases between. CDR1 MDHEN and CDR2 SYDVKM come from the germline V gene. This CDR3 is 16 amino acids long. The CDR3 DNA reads TGTGCCAGCAGTTTTTTTCCCCAGTTGATTATCGGGGAGCTGTTTTTT. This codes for CASSFFPQLIIGELFF.

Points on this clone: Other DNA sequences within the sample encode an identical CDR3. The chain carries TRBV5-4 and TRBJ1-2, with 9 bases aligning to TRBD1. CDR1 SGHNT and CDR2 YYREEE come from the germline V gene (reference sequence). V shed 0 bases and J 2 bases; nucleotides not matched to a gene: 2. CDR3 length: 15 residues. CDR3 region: CASSLGGQGNYGYTF. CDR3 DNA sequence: TGTGCCAGCAGCTTGGGAGGACAGGGGAACTATGGCTACACCTTC.